One T cell receptor (beta chain) is described in this entry. Clones were read by immunoSEQ multiplex PCR, and TCRdb kept only the in-frame ones, dropping some. The sample includes 150,000 or so clones, roughly 76% of them seen just once. The entry originates in a study of blood T cell repertoires in COVID-19. The wider study: Both acute and convalescent COVID-19 samples were obtained from the United States, Italy and Spain. From T cells, B-cell-depleted T cells, or PBMCs came the material, which was cDNA or gDNA.

Unmatched junction bases numbered 6, after V lost 2 bases and J lost 4 bases. The germline gives CDR1 MDHEN, CDR2 SYDVKM. The CDR3 spans 17 residues. This clonotype was obtained from a woman in her fifties or sixties with active or convalescent COVID-19. Material for sequencing was peripheral blood. The chain is built from TRBV28 and TRBJ2-1; TRBD2 aligns across 12 bases. The CDR3 sequence is CASSLGLAGGTYNEQFF. DNA for the CDR3: TGTGCCAGCAGTTTAGGGCTAGCGGGAGGGACTTACAATGAGCAGTTCTTC.